These 23 T cell receptor beta chains originate from one sample sequenced in a study of CD8 T cells in ankylosing spondylitis. MiXCR, applied by TCRdb to the 5' RACE reads, yields one record per CDR3 protein. The sample contains over 20,000 distinct CDR3 sequences, roughly a sixth of which appear only once. Source material: blood. Receptors originate from a male donor with ankylosing spondylitis or in good health (not recorded which).

Ten or more counts support this clonotype. This chain uses TRBV4-1 with TRBJ2-7; 10 bases match TRBD1. This CDR3 has 14 amino acids. Germline V gene data show CDR1 as MGHRA and CDR2 as YSYEKL. V trimming: 6 bases; J trimming: 0 bases; junction bases outside the gene matches: 2. The CDR3 nucleotides are TGCGCCAGCAGTAGGGACAGGGGCTCCTACGAGCAGTACTTC. The encoded protein is CASSRDRGSYEQYF.

This clonotype is termed medium-sized. The chain uses TRBV5-1 and TRBJ2-7, with 12 bases matching TRBD2. The V gene end was trimmed by 0 bases and the J gene end by 4 bases; junction bases not matched to a gene: 2. Looked up from germline, CDR1 is SGHRS and CDR2 is YFSETQ. The CDR3 totals 15 residues. The DNA for the CDR3 is TGCGCCAGCAGCTTGGCCGGGACTAGCGGGTACGAGCAGTACTTC. Protein product: CASSLAGTSGYEQYF.

V gene TRBV27 combines with J gene TRBJ2-2, with a possible D match to TRBD1 (6 bases). V lost 3 bases and J lost 1, with 9 bases in between. The CDR3 spans 15 residues. CDR1 and CDR2 from the germline V gene are MNHEY and SMNVEV (reference sequence). CDR3 DNA: TGTGCCAGCAGTTTGCAACAGGGGAACACCGGGGAGCTGTTTTTT. It is translated as CASSLQQGNTGELFF.

This clonotype was counted at least ten times. The chain uses TRBV29-1 and TRBJ2-2, with 7 bases that match TRBD1. The ends lost 4 bases at V and 0 bases at J; junction bases unmatched: 2. This CDR3 has 14 amino acids. CDR1 is SQVTM, CDR2 ANQGSEA, per germline. The CDR3 DNA reads TGCAGCGTTGGACAGGGATCGAACACCGGGGAGCTGTTTTTT. This codes for CSVGQGSNTGELFF.

The rearrangement joins TRBV6-6 to TRBJ1-3; no firm D call. Trimming removed 5 bases at V and 0 bases at J, with 14 bases between. The CDR3 loop spans 16 amino acids. CDR1 and CDR2 (germline): MNHNY, SVGAGI (reference sequence). CDR3 sequence: CASSPLPGSSGNTIYF. CDR3 DNA sequence: TGTGCCAGCAGTCCTCTCCCGGGAAGCTCTGGAAACACCATATATTTT.

This clonotype has only a few counts. The chain carries TRBV20-1 and TRBJ1-4; possibly TRBD1 for D (5 bases). Germline CDR1 DFQATT, CDR2 SNEGSKA (reference sequence). This CDR3 has 14 amino acids. The CDR3 DNA is TGCAGCGCTTCCCCAGACAGCCCAAATGAAAAACTGTTTTTT. Its translation: CSASPDSPNEKLFF.

This clonotype has more than one count but fewer than ten. The chain joins TRBV12-3 or TRBV12-4 to TRBJ1-2, with no clear D. This CDR3 is 13 amino acids long. The ends were cut back, 5 bases at V and 14 bases at J, with 21 bases in the middle. The CDR3 region has the DNA TGTGCCAGCAGTACACCCGAGATACGGGCTGTAACCTTC. Protein: CASSTPEIRAVTF.

This clonotype was counted only a few times. This rearrangement joins TRBV5-1 to TRBJ2-7; TRBD1 might be the D (6 bases). Germline V CDR1 and CDR2: SGHRS, YFSETQ. Trimming pared 2 bases from V and 7 bases from J, leaving 16 bases between. This CDR3 region has 14 residues. The CDR3 DNA is TGCGCCAGCAGCTTAACCGGGACAAACGGGGAGCAGTACTTC. Translating gives CASSLTGTNGEQYF.

This clonotype was seen at least ten times. This chain links TRBV12-3 or TRBV12-4 with TRBJ1-4, with D perhaps TRBD1 (5 bases). Trimming shortened V by 8 bases and J by 8 bases, and 12 bases separated the two germline ends. The CDR3 covers 12 residues. CDR3 in DNA: TGTGCCAGCTCAGGGATCGGCGAAAAACTGTTTTTT. Protein: CASSGIGEKLFF.

The V and J genes are TRBV6-5 and TRBJ2-3; possibly TRBD2 for D (5 bases). Trimming cost V 7 bases and J 6 bases, with 14 bases left between them. Germline V gives CDR1 MNHEY, CDR2 SVGAGI. The CDR3 is 13 residues long. CDR3 coding DNA: TGTGCCAGCATATTCGGGATGAAGGATACGCAGTATTTT. This translates into CASIFGMKDTQYF.

This clonotype was counted between two and nine times. The J gene is TRBJ2-7, the V gene TRBV20-1; 9 bases align to TRBD2. This CDR3 is built from 15 residues. V was pared by 4 bases and J by 2 bases, with 9 bases of the junction left unmatched. CDR1 and CDR2 (germline): DFQATT, SNEGSKA (reference sequence). The CDR3 DNA sequence: TGCAGTGCTAACACCCTGGCGGGAGGGACCTACGAGCAGTACTTC. This codes for CSANTLAGGTYEQYF.

The CDR3 loop reads CASSSRSAGGYEQYF. The CDR3, as DNA: TGTGCCAGCAGCTCGAGGTCGGCAGGGGGATACGAGCAGTACTTC. V gene TRBV11-1 combines with J gene TRBJ2-7; TRBD1 matches 7 bases. Germline V gives CDR1 SGHAT, CDR2 FQDESV (reference sequence). There are 15 residues in the CDR3. Germline trimming cut 4 bases from V and 4 bases from J; bases unmatched to any gene: 10.

This clonotype was seen a few times. The V call is TRBV28, the J call TRBJ2-1; D gene uncertain. Germline V lookup: CDR1 MDHEN, CDR2 SYDVKM. The CDR3 has 13 amino acids. The V gene lost 6 bases and the J gene lost 5 bases, with 11 bases spanning the gap. CDR3 in DNA: TGTGCCAGCAGGCACCCCCGAGACAATGAGCAGTTCTTC. The encoded protein is CASRHPRDNEQFF.

This clonotype was seen many times. V usage is TRBV20-1 and J usage is TRBJ2-3; TRBD2 aligns across 8 bases. CDR3 length equals 15 residues. The V gene's germline CDR1 is DFQATT and CDR2 SNEGSKA (reference sequence). Trimming removed 6 bases from V and 0 bases from J; junction bases left unmatched: 8. CDR3 amino acids: CSAGAGGFSTDTQYF. The CDR3, as DNA: TGCAGTGCCGGGGCGGGGGGATTCAGCACAGATACGCAGTATTTT.

In its sample, this clonotype was seen a few times. The V call is TRBV29-1, the J call TRBJ2-7; no clear D gene. The germline V and J ends were trimmed by 5 bases and 6 bases, with 11 bases remaining between them. The CDR3 has 11 amino acids. Germline-derived CDR1 and CDR2 are SQVTM and ANQGSEA. CDR3: CSVQDGSEQYF. The CDR3 DNA is TGCAGCGTTCAGGACGGGTCCGAGCAGTACTTC.

In this sample, this clonotype turned up a few times. The chain has TRBV11-2 and TRBJ2-2; possibly TRBD1 for D (5 bases). V gave up 5 bases and J gave up 6 bases, with 16 bases separating them. This CDR3 contains 15 residues. CDR1 is SGHAT and CDR2 is FQNNGV in the germline V gene. The CDR3, as DNA: TGTGCCAGCAGCCCCCGAACAGGATGGGCCGGGGAGCTGTTTTTT. Its protein product is CASSPRTGWAGELFF.

The chain links TRBV10-1 to TRBJ1-1; the D is unclear. Germline CDR1 and CDR2: WNHNN and SYGVQD (reference sequence). V dropped 7 bases and J dropped 0 bases, with 9 bases sitting between them. The CDR3 contains 13 residues. The CDR3 reads CASIPRLNTEAFF. DNA of the CDR3: TGCGCCAGCATTCCCAGGTTGAACACTGAAGCTTTCTTT.

This clonotype was recorded many times. The CDR3 DNA is TGTGCCAGCACCCCCGGTACGAACACCGGGGAGCTGTTTTTT. This encodes CASTPGTNTGELFF. The chain carries TRBV5-5 and TRBJ2-2; D not resolved. Germline V lookup: CDR1 SGHKS, CDR2 YYEKEE (reference sequence). Trimming shortened V by 6 bases and J by 0 bases, and 9 bases separated the two germline ends. The CDR3 is 14 residues long. The full variable domain, rest sourced from reference TRBV5-5 and TRBJ2-2, is DAGVTQSPTHLIKTRGQQVTLRCSPISGHKSVSWYQQVLGQGPQFIFQYYEKEERGRGNFPDRFSARQFPNYSSELNVNALLLGDSALYLCASTPGTNTGELFFGEGSRLTVL.

This clonotype occurred a few times. V usage is TRBV20-1 and J usage is TRBJ2-5, with 8 bases identical to TRBD2. The ends lost 1 base at V and 5 bases at J; junction bases unmatched: 15. Germline CDR1 and CDR2: DFQATT and SNEGSKA (reference sequence). This CDR3 comprises 17 residues. CDR3 nucleotide sequence: TGCAGTGCTAGAGGACGGGTCAGCGGGAGAGGTCGGGAGACCCAGTACTTC. Its translation: CSARGRVSGRGRETQYF.

Ten or more counts support this clonotype. The genes are TRBV29-1 and TRBJ2-1, with D unresolved. V was pared by 7 bases and J by 6 bases, with 16 bases between. Germline CDR1 reads SQVTM; CDR2 reads ANQGSEA. CDR3 length equals 13 residues. The CDR3 is CSASSSYVNEQFF. CDR3 DNA sequence: TGCAGCGCCTCATCAAGTTATGTCAATGAGCAGTTCTTC.

This clonotype was counted at least ten times. The CDR3 ends on some other residue instead of the conserved phenylalanine or tryptophan, so this is likely a read error. J is TRBJ1-1 and V is TRBV20-1, with a weak D call TRBD1 (6 bases). V lost 5 bases to trimming and J lost 8 bases, with 12 bases between them. Germline-derived CDR1 and CDR2 are DFQATT and SNEGSKA (reference sequence). This CDR3 is built from 11 residues. CDR3 sequence (DNA): TGCAGTGCTTTCACCGGGACAGAAGCTTTCTTA. Encoded protein: CSAFTGTEAFL.

This clonotype was counted a few times. The J gene is TRBJ2-1, the V gene TRBV7-9, with 13 bases identical to TRBD2. The CDR3 totals 16 residues. The germline gives CDR1 SEHNR, CDR2 FQNEAQ (reference sequence). V shed 6 bases, J shed 7 bases, and the junction held 9 bases outside the gene matches. The CDR3 here is CASSPPGLAGRNEQFF. The CDR3 coding sequence is TGTGCCAGCAGTCCTCCGGGACTAGCGGGAAGGAATGAGCAGTTCTTC.

The CDR3 spells CSARTSRETQYF. The CDR3 region has the DNA TGCAGTGCTAGGACTAGCAGAGAGACCCAGTACTTC. This chain links TRBV20-1 with TRBJ2-5; 7 bases are shared with TRBD2. V shed 3 bases and J 4 bases; nucleotides not matched to a gene: 2. The CDR3 sequence is 12 residues long. Per the germline V gene, CDR1 is DFQATT and CDR2 is SNEGSKA (reference sequence).